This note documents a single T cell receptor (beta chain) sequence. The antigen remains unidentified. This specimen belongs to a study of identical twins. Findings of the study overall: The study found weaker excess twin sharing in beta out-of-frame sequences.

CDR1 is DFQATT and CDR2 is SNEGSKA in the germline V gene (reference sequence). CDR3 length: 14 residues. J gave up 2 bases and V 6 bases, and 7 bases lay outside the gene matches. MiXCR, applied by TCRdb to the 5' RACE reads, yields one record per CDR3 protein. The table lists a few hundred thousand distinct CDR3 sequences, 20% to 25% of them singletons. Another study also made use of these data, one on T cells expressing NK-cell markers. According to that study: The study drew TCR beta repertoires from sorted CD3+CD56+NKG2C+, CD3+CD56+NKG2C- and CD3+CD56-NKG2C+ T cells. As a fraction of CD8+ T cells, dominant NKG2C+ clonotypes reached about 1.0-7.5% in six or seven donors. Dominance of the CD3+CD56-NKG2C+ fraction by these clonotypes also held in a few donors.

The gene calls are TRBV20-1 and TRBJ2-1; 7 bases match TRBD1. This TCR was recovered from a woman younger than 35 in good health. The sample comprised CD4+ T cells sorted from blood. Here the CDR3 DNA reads TGCAGTGCCCATAGGGACAGTACCTACAATGAGCAGTTCTTC. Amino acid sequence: CSAHRDSTYNEQFF.